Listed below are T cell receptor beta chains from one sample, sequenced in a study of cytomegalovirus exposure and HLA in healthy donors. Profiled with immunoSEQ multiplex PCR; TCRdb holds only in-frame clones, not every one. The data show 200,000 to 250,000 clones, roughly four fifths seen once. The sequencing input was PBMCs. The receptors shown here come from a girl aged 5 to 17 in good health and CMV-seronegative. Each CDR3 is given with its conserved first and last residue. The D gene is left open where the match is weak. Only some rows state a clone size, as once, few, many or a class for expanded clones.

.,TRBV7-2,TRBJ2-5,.,CASSLEGRQDELYF,TGTGCCAGCAGCTTAGAGGGGAGGCAGGACGAGTTGTACTTC
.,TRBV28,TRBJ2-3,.,CASSSRDTDTQYF,TGTGCCAGCAGTTCGAGGGACACAGATACGCAGTATTTT
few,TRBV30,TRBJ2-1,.,CAWDAGLTNEQFF,TGTGCCTGGGACGCGGGACTGACCAATGAGCAGTTCTTC
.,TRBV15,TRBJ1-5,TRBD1,CATKTGGKNQPQHF,TGTGCCACCAAGACAGGGGGCAAAAATCAGCCCCAGCATTTT
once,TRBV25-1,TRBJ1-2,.,CASTAGEHLAGYTF,TGTGCCAGCACTGCGGGTGAACATCTTGCTGGCTACACCTTC
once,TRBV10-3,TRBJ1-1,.,CAISESVPGLNTEAFF,TGTGCCATCAGTGAGTCGGTCCCAGGCCTGAACACTGAAGCTTTCTTT
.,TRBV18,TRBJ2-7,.,CASSPSGQLGYEQYF,TGTGCCAGCTCACCCAGCGGCCAGCTCGGCTACGAGCAGTACTTC
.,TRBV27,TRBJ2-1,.,CASSSEVPNEQFF,TGTGCCAGCAGTTCGGAGGTTCCTAATGAGCAGTTCTTC
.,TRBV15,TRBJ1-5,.,CATSRAGGSNQPQHF,TGTGCCACCAGCAGAGCCGGGGGGAGCAATCAGCCCCAGCATTTT
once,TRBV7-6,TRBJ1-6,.,CASAPRVGDSPLHF,TGTGCCAGCGCTCCGCGGGTCGGGGATTCACCCCTCCACTTT
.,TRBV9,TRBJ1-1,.,CASSVLRDNTEAFF,TGTGCCAGCAGCGTACTGAGGGATAACACTGAAGCTTTCTTT
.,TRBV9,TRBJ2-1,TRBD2,CASSVEGTSETEQFF,TGTGCCAGCAGCGTAGAAGGGACTAGCGAGACCGAGCAGTTCTTC
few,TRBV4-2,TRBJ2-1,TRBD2,CASSQEHSGGFNEQFF,TGTGCCAGCAGCCAGGAGCACAGCGGGGGGTTCAATGAGCAGTTCTTC
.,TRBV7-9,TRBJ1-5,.,CASSLAGSHSNQPQHF,TGTGCCAGCAGCTTAGCGGGGAGCCATAGCAATCAGCCCCAGCATTTT
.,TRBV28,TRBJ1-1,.,CASSLRGYTEAFF,TGTGCCAGCAGTTTGAGAGGGTACACTGAAGCTTTCTTT
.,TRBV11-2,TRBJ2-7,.,CASSLRLLEQYF,TGTGCCAGCAGCTTACGTCTCCTGGAGCAGTACTTC
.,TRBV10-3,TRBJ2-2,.,CAISANRRGELFF,TGTGCCATCAGTGCAAACAGGCGGGGGGAGCTGTTTTTT
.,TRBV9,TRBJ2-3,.,CASSVVGEMGDTQYF,TGTGCCAGCAGCGTAGTTGGGGAGATGGGAGATACGCAGTATTTT
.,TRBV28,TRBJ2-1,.,CASPCEARGFRKSNEQFF,TGTGCCAGCCCCTGCGAAGCCAGGGGTTTTCGAAAATCCAATGAGCAGTTCTTC
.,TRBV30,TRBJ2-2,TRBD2,CAWSVFERGGRTGELFF,TGTGCCTGGAGTGTATTCGAGCGGGGGGGCCGCACCGGGGAGCTGTTTTTT
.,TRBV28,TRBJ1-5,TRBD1,CASSSETGGAFRNQPQHF,TGTGCCAGCAGTTCCGAGACAGGGGGCGCCTTTCGCAATCAGCCCCAGCATTTT
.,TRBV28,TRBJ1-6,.,CASSLWRGLNSPLHF,TGTGCCAGCAGTTTATGGCGAGGGTTGAATTCACCCCTCCACTTT
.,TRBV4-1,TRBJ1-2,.,CASSQVTYYNYGYTF,TGCGCCAGCAGCCAAGTCACGTACTACAACTATGGCTACACCTTC
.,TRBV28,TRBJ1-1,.,CASSLLLRGEAFF,TGTGCCAGCAGTTTATTATTACGGGGGGAAGCTTTCTTT
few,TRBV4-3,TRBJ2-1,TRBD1,CASSQSGTGSNEQFF,TGCGCCAGCAGCCAGTCCGGGACAGGGTCTAATGAGCAGTTCTTC
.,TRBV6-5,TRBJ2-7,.,CASSTVHYEQYF,TGTGCCAGCTCGACAGTCCACTACGAGCAGTACTTC
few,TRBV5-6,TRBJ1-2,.,CASSLNRDYGYTF,TGTGCCAGCAGCTTGAACAGGGATTATGGCTACACCTTC